One and the same sample provided the 23 T cell receptor beta chains below, sequenced in a study of shared clonotypes between healthy human individuals. Using immunoSEQ multiplex PCR, the repertoire was profiled, and TCRdb retains in-frame clones only, with some absent. The sample holds 95,000 to 120,000 clones; about 71% are singletons and the top ten take about 24%. Input material: memory CD8+ T cells sorted from blood. Subset in this sample: CD45RO+ cells pooled with CCR7-negative TemRA cells. These receptor sequences come from a woman aged 25-40 years in good health.

The V gene is TRBV2, the J gene TRBJ1-1; 8 nucleotides align to TRBD1. The ends lost 7 bases at V and 7 bases at J; junction bases unmatched: 5. The V gene's germline CDR1 is SNHLY and CDR2 FYNNEI. The CDR3 sequence is 12 residues long. CDR3 sequence reads: CASNTGGGEAFF. CDR3 coding DNA: TGTGCCAGCAACACAGGGGGGGGTGAAGCTTTCTTT.

This rearrangement joins TRBV29-1 to TRBJ2-5; D perhaps matches TRBD2 (5 bases). Germline CDR1 reads SQVTM; CDR2 reads ANQGSEA. There are 11 residues in the CDR3. Trimming shortened V by 4 bases and J by 11 bases, and 14 bases separated the two germline ends. For the CDR3, the DNA is TGCAGCGTTGTTGGGCTGGGCGGGCAGTACTTC. Translated, it gives CSVVGLGGQYF.

The chain uses TRBV5-1 and TRBJ1-1; D remains unclear. The CDR3 runs to 12 residues. Germline V CDR1 and CDR2: SGHRS, YFSETQ. Trimming removed 7 bases from V and 1 base from J, with 8 bases in between. In DNA, the CDR3 is TGCGCCAGCCGGAAGACGAACACTGAAGCTTTCTTT. Protein: CASRKTNTEAFF.

J is TRBJ2-7 and V is TRBV6-5, with D tentatively TRBD1 (5 bases). Trimming stripped 0 bases from V and 2 bases from J, with 11 bases between. Per the germline V gene, CDR1 is MNHEY and CDR2 is SVGAGI. The CDR3 spans 15 residues. Here the CDR3 reads CASSYSWGLPYEQYF. The CDR3 DNA reads TGTGCCAGCAGTTACTCCTGGGGCCTCCCCTACGAGCAGTACTTC.

The chain recombines TRBV29-1 with TRBJ2-1; D might be TRBD2 (5 bases). With 6 bases removed from V and 6 bases from J, the gap between germline ends came to 21 bases. The CDR3 length is 15 residues. The germline gives CDR1 SQVTM, CDR2 ANQGSEA. CDR3 loop: CSVGTGFLGVNEQFF. The CDR3 bases are TGCAGCGTGGGCACGGGATTCCTTGGGGTCAATGAGCAGTTCTTC.

V is TRBV28 and J is TRBJ1-1; perhaps TRBD1 as D (5 bases). Trimming removed 8 bases at V and 0 bases at J, with 19 bases between. Germline V CDR1 and CDR2: MDHEN, SYDVKM. CDR3 length: 16 residues. In DNA, the CDR3 is TGTGCCAGCCGCTCTTTCGGGACGGACATGAACACTGAAGCTTTCTTT. Protein: CASRSFGTDMNTEAFF.

For the CDR3, the DNA is TGTGCCAGCAGCGCCACCGGGACTAGCGGAAGGGGAGAGCAGTTCTTC. It yields the protein CASSATGTSGRGEQFF. The V call is TRBV9, the J call TRBJ2-1; TRBD2 agrees at 11 bases. There are 16 residues in the CDR3. CDR1 SGDLS and CDR2 YYNGEE come from the germline V gene. J lost 10 bases, V lost 3 bases, and 12 bases had no gene match.

The chain joins TRBV5-4 to TRBJ2-7; TRBD1 matches 8 bases. The CDR3 totals 12 residues. Germline lookup yields CDR1 SGHNT and CDR2 YYREEE (reference sequence). With 5 bases clipped from V and 5 bases from J, the junction kept 3 bases outside the gene matches. This CDR3 reads CASSWDRNEQYF. For the CDR3, the DNA is TGTGCCAGCAGTTGGGACAGGAACGAGCAGTACTTC.

Details on this clone: Other DNA sequences in this sample translate to the same CDR3. The CDR3 nucleotides are TGTGCCAGCAGCCTAGGGACTAGCGGAACCTACGAGCAGTACTTC. It is translated as CASSLGTSGTYEQYF. The chain links TRBV11-2 to TRBJ2-7; TRBD2 aligns across 11 bases. The V gene's germline CDR1 is SGHAT and CDR2 FQNNGV. After removal of 5 bases from V and 2 bases from J, the junction contained 5 bases not matched to a gene. This CDR3 region has 15 residues.

V is TRBV7-6 and J is TRBJ1-5; D uncertain. V lost 5 bases, J lost 6 bases, and 5 bases lay in between. Germline V gene lookup returns CDR1 SGHVS and CDR2 FNYEAQ. The CDR3 extends over 11 amino acids. The CDR3 DNA reads as TGTGCCAGCAGCATATGTCAGCCCCAGCATTTT. Protein: CASSICQPQHF.

This clone has a count of ten or more. This chain uses TRBV7-9 with TRBJ1-2; the D gene is possibly TRBD1 (6 bases). V shed 4 bases and J shed 3 bases, with 9 bases lying between them. The CDR3 extends over 13 amino acids. Germline CDR1 is SEHNR and CDR2 is FQNEAQ (reference sequence). This chain's CDR3 is CASSSRTDYGYTF. The CDR3 DNA follows: TGTGCCAGCAGCTCCAGGACAGACTATGGCTACACCTTC. The entire variable domain, with the rest obtained from reference TRBV7-9 and TRBJ1-2, is as follows: DTGVSQNPRHKITKRGQNVTFRCDPISEHNRLYWYRQTLGQGPEFLTYFQNEAQLEKSRLLSDRFSAERPKGSFSTLEIQRTEQGDSAMYLCASSSRTDYGYTFGSGTRLTVV.

This rearrangement joins TRBV5-6 to TRBJ2-1, with 9 bases lining up with TRBD1. Germline V gene sequence: CDR1 SGHDT, CDR2 YYEEEE. This CDR3 is built from 14 residues. V shed 4 bases, J shed 10 bases, and the junction held 9 bases outside the gene matches. The CDR3 DNA reads as TGTGCCAGCAGCCCCGGGGACAGGGCGGACGAGCAGTTCTTC. Translated: CASSPGDRADEQFF.

The CDR3 loop is CASSLGLAGINEQFF. The CDR3 coding sequence is TGTGCCAGCAGCCTTGGATTAGCGGGAATAAATGAGCAGTTCTTC. The chain couples TRBV5-8 to TRBJ2-1; TRBD2 agrees at 8 bases. After removal of 4 bases from V and 7 bases from J, the junction contained 10 bases not matched to a gene. The germline V gene encodes CDR1 SGHTS and CDR2 YDEGEE. This CDR3 has 15 residues. Looking up the rest from reference TRBV5-8 and TRBJ2-1 gives the full variable domain: EAGVTQSPTHLIKTRGQQATLRCSPISGHTSVYWYQQALGLGLQFLLWYDEGEERNRGNFPPRFSGRQFPNYSSELNVNALELEDSALYLCASSLGLAGINEQFFGPGTRLTVL.

The chain is built from TRBV2 and TRBJ1-1, with D uncertain. V lost 1 base, J lost 4 bases, and 10 bases lay in between. Germline loops: CDR1 SNHLY, CDR2 FYNNEI. The CDR3 runs 14 residues. The DNA for the CDR3 is TGTGCCAGCAGTGAAGAGCGAGGGCTCACTGAAGCTTTCTTT. Protein product: CASSEERGLTEAFF.

The chain employs TRBV28 and TRBJ2-2, with 9 bases lining up with TRBD2. This CDR3 has 18 amino acids. The V gene's germline CDR1 is MDHEN and CDR2 SYDVKM. V trimming: 1 base; J trimming: 4 bases; junction bases outside the gene matches: 10. In DNA, the CDR3 is TGTGCCAGCAGTTTATTATGGCGGGAGGGCCGAATCACCGGGGAGCTGTTTTTT. Residues: CASSLLWREGRITGELFF.

The CDR3 DNA is TGTGCCAGCAGCTTGAGGCGATACAGCACAGATACGCAGTATTTT. Amino acid sequence: CASSLRRYSTDTQYF. The rearrangement uses TRBV5-5 and TRBJ2-3; no definite D call. CDR3 length: 15 residues. CDR1 is SGHKS, CDR2 YYEKEE, per germline (reference sequence). The ends were cut back, 1 base at V and 0 bases at J, with 9 bases in the middle.

This clone showed up just a few times. The chain joins TRBV29-1 to TRBJ1-1; TRBD1 matches at 8 bases. The CDR3 length is 12 residues. Germline CDR1 and CDR2: SQVTM and ANQGSEA. V shed 2 bases and J 4 bases; nucleotides not matched to a gene: 0. The CDR3 bases are TGCAGCGTTGAACAGGGGGCCACTGAAGCTTTCTTT. Translation gives CSVEQGATEAFF.

A remark on this clone: This same CDR3 is encoded by further DNA sequences in the sample. J is TRBJ2-7 and V is TRBV19; D possibly corresponds to TRBD2 (5 bases). With 5 bases removed from V and 0 bases from J, the gap between germline ends came to 8 bases. The CDR3 contains 13 residues. CDR1 is LNHDA and CDR2 is SQIVND in the germline V gene (reference sequence). CDR3: CASSSGSSYEQYF. The CDR3 DNA reads TGTGCCAGTAGTTCGGGAAGCTCCTACGAGCAGTACTTC. Filled out from reference TRBV19 and TRBJ2-7, the complete variable domain reads DGGITQSPKYLFRKEGQNVTLSCEQNLNHDAMYWYRQDPGQGLRLIYYSQIVNDFQKGDIAEGYSVSREKKESFPLTVTSAQKNPTAFYLCASSSGSSYEQYFGPGTRLTVT.

The gene calls are TRBV27 and TRBJ1-1; perhaps TRBD1 as D (6 bases). Trimming removed 4 bases at V and 3 bases at J, with 15 bases between. The germline gives CDR1 MNHEY, CDR2 SMNVEV (reference sequence). The CDR3 loop spans 15 amino acids. The CDR3 sequence is CASSYRGKSDTEAFF. The DNA of the CDR3 is TGTGCCAGCAGTTATAGGGGGAAGAGCGACACTGAAGCTTTCTTT.

This clone was found a few times. This chain joins TRBV23-1 and TRBJ2-7; maybe TRBD1 (6 bases). TRBV23-1 is marked as an open reading frame, function uncertain. Trimming left V 6 bases short and J 0 bases short, with 18 bases between. This CDR3 is 16 amino acids long. The DNA for the CDR3 is TGCGCCAGCAGGCCCCCATCAGGGGCTAGCTCCTACGAGCAGTACTTC. Translation gives CASRPPSGASSYEQYF.

This clone was seen a few times. The chain has TRBV27 and TRBJ2-7; maybe TRBD2 (6 bases). The germline V gene has CDR1 MNHEY and CDR2 SMNVEV (reference sequence). Between the trimmed V and J ends, which lost 6 bases and 3 bases, there was a span of 12 bases. The CDR3 covers 13 residues. The CDR3 spells CASRDGSGYEQYF. The CDR3 DNA sequence: TGTGCCAGCAGGGATGGTAGCGGCTACGAGCAGTACTTC.

This clone has a single count. The chain combines TRBV19 with TRBJ1-1; D ambiguous. This CDR3 is built from 14 residues. V lost 7 bases and J lost 0, with 12 bases in between. Germline-derived CDR1 and CDR2 are LNHDA and SQIVND (reference sequence). In DNA form, the CDR3 reads TGTGCCAGTATCGAGGTCGGATTGAACACTGAAGCTTTCTTT. Its translation: CASIEVGLNTEAFF.

The table lists this clone with a few counts. V and J are TRBV4-2 and TRBJ2-5; TRBD2 matches 8 bases. V lost 1 base, J lost 2 bases, and 3 bases stayed unmatched. The length of the CDR3 is 15 residues. Germline V gene data show CDR1 as LGHNA and CDR2 as YNFKEQ. CDR3 amino acids: CASSQVTGGQETQYF. In DNA form, the CDR3 reads TGTGCCAGCAGCCAAGTAACGGGAGGGCAAGAGACCCAGTACTTC.